This T cell receptor (beta chain) was found in a study of response to subunit inactivated influenza vaccine. General study results and limits: After each seasonal influenza vaccination, few new T cells are recruited, the authors suggested.

TCRdb reanalysed the RT-PCR reads using MiXCR and keeps one entry per CDR3 protein. The table lists about 780,000 distinct CDR3 sequences, around 18% of them singletons, with about a tenth in the top ten. The length of the CDR3 is 17 residues. V lost 2 bases and J lost 0, with 13 bases in between. The germline gives CDR1 MNHEY, CDR2 SVGEGT. As regards this clonotype: Its target is unknown.

The sequencing here drew on PBMCs from blood, taken about 5 days after vaccination. The chain employs TRBV6-2 or TRBV6-3 and TRBJ2-2, with D uncertain. This clonotype was obtained from a man in his fifties who received an inactivated influenza vaccine. The CDR3 spells CASSYQNGRTNTGELFF. The CDR3 bases are TGTGCCAGCAGTTACCAGAATGGCAGGACGAACACCGGGGAGCTGTTTTTT.